The T cell receptor beta chain under discussion was sequenced for a study of neoadjuvant anti-PD-1 for oral cavity cancer. On the study more broadly: Patients without progression received a fourth nivolumab dose around day 43, then surgical resection on days 50-56. Study-level results: Each response group had just a few patients in TCR analyses.

The V end lost 4 bases, the J end lost 5 bases, and 14 bases lay between the germline ends. The CDR3 has 13 residues. Germline V gene lookup returns CDR1 SQVTM and CDR2 ANQGSEA. As concerns this clone: Its antigen is currently unknown.

PBMC libraries mostly used around 460 ng of input genomic DNA, with six replicates per sample. Repertoires were generated with immunoSEQ multiplex PCR, while TCRdb's copy carries only in-frame clones and drops some. This sample has 60,000 to 75,000 clones, with approximately 79% found just once. PBMCs were not maintained or expanded in culture before analysis. V usage is TRBV29-1 and J usage is TRBJ1-1; D might be TRBD1 (5 bases). Source: PBMCs, taken before nivolumab (anti-PD-1) treatment. The TCR sequence derives from a person between 35 and 79 years old with oral cavity squamous cell carcinoma. CDR3 region: CSVGRGRATEAFF. In nucleotides, the CDR3 is TGCAGCGTTGGGAGGGGCCGAGCAACTGAAGCTTTCTTT.